The 14 T cell receptor beta chains reported below all come from one sample, sequenced in a study. In TCRdb, the RT-PCR reads were re-called with MiXCR into one record per CDR3 protein. Counted here are about 680,000 distinct CDR3 sequences, 13% to 15% occurring once; the ten biggest clones make up around 3.3%. Sequencing was performed on memory CD4+ T cells from blood. The receptors originated from a female donor in good health, serving as a healthy control.

This clonotype occurred many times. The rearrangement uses TRBV12-3 or TRBV12-4 and TRBJ1-6; D is uncertain. The V end was cut by 6 bases, the J end by 10 bases, with 10 bases between. This CDR3 region has 12 residues. CDR3 region: CASSLHLSPLHF. For the CDR3, the DNA is TGTGCCAGCAGCTTACACCTATCACCCCTCCACTTT.

This clonotype was counted at least ten times. The chain employs TRBV7-9 and TRBJ1-1, with 8 bases lining up with TRBD1. Germline V gene lookup returns CDR1 SEHNR and CDR2 FQNEAQ (reference sequence). Trimming took 0 bases from V and 0 from J; bases not matched to a gene: 0. This CDR3 has 15 amino acids. Here the CDR3 reads CASSLATGVNTEAFF. DNA for the CDR3: TGTGCCAGCAGCTTAGCGACAGGGGTGAACACTGAAGCTTTCTTT.

This clonotype was seen at least ten times. The chain uses TRBV10-3 and TRBJ1-2; D is undetermined. CDR3 length equals 13 residues. V was clipped by 2 bases and J by 3 bases, with 7 bases between them. Germline V gene sequence: CDR1 ENHRY, CDR2 SYGVKD. The DNA for the CDR3 is TGTGCCATCAGTGAGAACGGGGACTATGGCTACACCTTC. Translation: CAISENGDYGYTF.

With respect to this clonotype: A much larger clonotype is one base distant, so this may be a read error. The V gene is TRBV5-1, the J gene TRBJ2-5; D unclear. The CDR3 covers 12 residues. Trimming pared 8 bases from V and 3 bases from J, leaving 11 bases between. Per the germline V gene, CDR1 is SGHRS and CDR2 is YFSETQ. The CDR3 nucleotides are TGCGCCAGAAGCCCTTACGAAGAGACCCAGTACTTC. It yields the protein CARSPYEETQYF.

This clonotype has only a few counts. The chain links TRBV28 to TRBJ2-1; D remains unclear. The germline V gene encodes CDR1 MDHEN and CDR2 SYDVKM. CDR3 length: 12 amino acids. The V end lost 5 bases, the J end lost 12 bases, and 14 bases lay between the germline ends. The CDR3 here is CASSQAGIWQFF. For the CDR3, the DNA is TGTGCCAGCAGTCAAGCAGGCATATGGCAGTTCTTC.

The V call is TRBV12-3 or TRBV12-4, the J call TRBJ1-1; no clear D. The CDR3 contains 13 residues. Trimming removed 10 bases from V and 0 bases from J, with 12 bases in between. As DNA, the CDR3 is TGTGCCACCACCGGGTATTTGAACACTGAAGCTTTCTTT. Its protein is CATTGYLNTEAFF.

The rearrangement joins TRBV21-1 to TRBJ2-2; the table's D call, TRBD2, was not checked against the DNA. TRBV21-1 is a known pseudogene. The CDR3 spans 17 residues. The CDR3 region has the DNA TGTGCCAGCAGCAGGACGACCAGCGGGAGGAACACCGGGGAGCTGTTTTTT. It encodes CASSRTTSGRNTGELFF.

The genes are TRBV12-3 or TRBV12-4 and TRBJ1-1, with 8 nucleotides matching TRBD1. The CDR3 length is 16 residues. Trimming took 5 bases from V and 0 from J; bases not matched to a gene: 8. The CDR3 here is CASSHGQGRMNTEAFF. In DNA, the CDR3 is TGTGCCAGCAGTCATGGACAGGGTAGGATGAACACTGAAGCTTTCTTT.

This clonotype was seen more than once but under ten times. This chain connects TRBV24-1 to TRBJ2-5; D perhaps matches TRBD1 (5 bases). The CDR3 is 14 residues long. Trimming shortened V by 3 bases and J by 5 bases, and 12 bases separated the two germline ends. The germline V gene has CDR1 KGHDR and CDR2 SFDVKD. CDR3 sequence reads: CATSDGALKETQYF. The CDR3 bases are TGTGCCACCAGTGATGGGGCTCTGAAGGAGACCCAGTACTTC.

This clonotype appeared a few times. This sequence joins TRBV5-1 and TRBJ2-7; 9 bases match TRBD1. This CDR3 has 15 residues. J was trimmed by 4 bases and V by 4 bases; bases with no gene match: 9. CDR1 and CDR2 (germline): SGHRS, YFSETQ. The CDR3 DNA is TGCGCCAGCAGCCCGGGCGGGACAGGGATTTACGAGCAGTACTTC. It specifies CASSPGGTGIYEQYF.

The sample holds many counts of this clonotype. This chain connects TRBV6-6 to TRBJ2-1; no clear D. This CDR3 is built from 14 residues. The ends were cut back, 0 bases at V and 6 bases at J, with 9 bases in the middle. Germline V gene sequence: CDR1 MNHNY, CDR2 SVGAGI (reference sequence). For the CDR3, the DNA is TGTGCCAGCAGTTACTCAGCCCCGGGCAATGAGCAGTTCTTC. Protein sequence: CASSYSAPGNEQFF.

At least ten counts were recorded for this clonotype. The chain employs TRBV29-1 and TRBJ2-7; D possibly matches TRBD1 or TRBD2 (6 bases each). Germline values: CDR1 SQVTM, CDR2 ANQGSEA. The CDR3 contains 14 residues. The V end lost 0 bases, the J end lost 2 bases, and 11 bases lay between the germline ends. The CDR3 loop is CSVEDRGLTYEQYF. In nucleotides, the CDR3 is TGCAGCGTTGAAGATCGGGGGCTTACCTACGAGCAGTACTTC.

The chain combines TRBV7-6 with TRBJ2-7; TRBD2 agrees at 8 bases. The CDR3 loop spans 15 amino acids. The trim removed 5 bases at V and 3 bases at J, leaving 9 bases unmatched. Germline assignment: CDR1 SGHVS and CDR2 FNYEAQ. The CDR3 protein is CASSPGRGRIYEQYF. In nucleotides, the CDR3 is TGTGCCAGCAGCCCCGGGAGGGGCAGGATCTACGAGCAGTACTTC.

This sequence joins TRBV2 and TRBJ1-1, with D perhaps matching TRBD1 (6 bases). The ends were cut back, 4 bases at V and 3 bases at J, with 12 bases in the middle. The CDR3 has 14 residues. Germline assignment: CDR1 SNHLY and CDR2 FYNNEI. The CDR3 DNA sequence: TGTGCCAGCAGTGCTAGGTCAGGGGACACTGAAGCTTTCTTT. Its protein is CASSARSGDTEAFF. The whole variable domain, filled in from reference TRBV2 and TRBJ1-1, reads EPEVTQTPSHQVTQMGQEVILRCVPISNHLYFYWYRQILGQKVEFLVSFYNNEISEKSEIFDDQFSVERPDGSNFTLKIRSTKLEDSAMYFCASSARSGDTEAFFGQGTRLTVV.